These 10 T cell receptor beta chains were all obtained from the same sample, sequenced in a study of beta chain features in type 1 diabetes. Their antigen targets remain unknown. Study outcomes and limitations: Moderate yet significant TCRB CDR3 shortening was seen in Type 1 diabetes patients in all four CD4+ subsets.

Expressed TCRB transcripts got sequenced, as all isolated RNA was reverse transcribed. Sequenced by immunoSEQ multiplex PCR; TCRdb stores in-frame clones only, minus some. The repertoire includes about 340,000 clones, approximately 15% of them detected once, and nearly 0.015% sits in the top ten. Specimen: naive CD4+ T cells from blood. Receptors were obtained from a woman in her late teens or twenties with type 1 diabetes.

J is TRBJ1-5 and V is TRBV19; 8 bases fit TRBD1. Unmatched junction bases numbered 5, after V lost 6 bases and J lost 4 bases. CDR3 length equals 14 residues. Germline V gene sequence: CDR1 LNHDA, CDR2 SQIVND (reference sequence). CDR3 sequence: CASSTDRANQPQHF. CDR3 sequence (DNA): TGTGCCAGTAGCACGGACAGGGCTAATCAGCCCCAGCATTTT.

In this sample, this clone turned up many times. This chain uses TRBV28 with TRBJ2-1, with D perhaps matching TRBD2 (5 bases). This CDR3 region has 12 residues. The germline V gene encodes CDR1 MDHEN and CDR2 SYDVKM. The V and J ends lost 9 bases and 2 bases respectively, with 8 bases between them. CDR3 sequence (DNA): TGTGCCAGTGGAGGTCCCTACAATGAGCAGTTCTTC. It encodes CASGGPYNEQFF.

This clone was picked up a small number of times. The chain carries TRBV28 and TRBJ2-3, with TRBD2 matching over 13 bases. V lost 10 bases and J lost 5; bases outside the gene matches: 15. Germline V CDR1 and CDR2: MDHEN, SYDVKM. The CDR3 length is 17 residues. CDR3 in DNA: TGTGCCACCAAAAGTCGGTTGACTAGCGGGAGGAAAGATACGCAGTATTTT. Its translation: CATKSRLTSGRKDTQYF.

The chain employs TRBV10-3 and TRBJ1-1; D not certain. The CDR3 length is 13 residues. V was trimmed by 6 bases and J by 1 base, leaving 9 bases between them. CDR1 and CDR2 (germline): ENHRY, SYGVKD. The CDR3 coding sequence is TGTGCCATCAGGATTGAGCAGAACACTGAAGCTTTCTTT. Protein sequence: CAIRIEQNTEAFF.

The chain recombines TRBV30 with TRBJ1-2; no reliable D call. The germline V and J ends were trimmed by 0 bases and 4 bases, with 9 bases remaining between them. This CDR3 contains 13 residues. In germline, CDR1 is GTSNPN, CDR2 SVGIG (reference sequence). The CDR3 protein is CAWSVAAFYGYTF. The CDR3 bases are TGTGCCTGGAGTGTGGCAGCGTTCTATGGCTACACCTTC. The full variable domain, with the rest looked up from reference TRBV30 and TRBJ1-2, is SQTIHQWPATLVQPVGSPLSLECTVEGTSNPNLYWYRQAAGRGLQLLFYSVGIGQISSEVPQNLSASRPQDRQFILSSKKLLLSDSGFYLCAWSVAAFYGYTFGSGTRLTVV.

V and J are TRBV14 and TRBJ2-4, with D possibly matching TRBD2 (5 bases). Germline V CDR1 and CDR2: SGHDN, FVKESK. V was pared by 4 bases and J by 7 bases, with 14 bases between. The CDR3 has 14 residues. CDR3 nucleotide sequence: TGTGCCAGCAGCCTTAGCGAAATGAGGAACATTCAGTACTTC. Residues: CASSLSEMRNIQYF.

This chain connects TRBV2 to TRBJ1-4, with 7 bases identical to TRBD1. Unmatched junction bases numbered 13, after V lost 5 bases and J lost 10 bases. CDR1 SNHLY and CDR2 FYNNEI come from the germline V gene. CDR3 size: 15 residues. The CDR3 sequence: CASSYTGDGVGKLFF. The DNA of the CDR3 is TGTGCCAGCAGTTACACAGGGGACGGCGTTGGAAAACTGTTTTTT.

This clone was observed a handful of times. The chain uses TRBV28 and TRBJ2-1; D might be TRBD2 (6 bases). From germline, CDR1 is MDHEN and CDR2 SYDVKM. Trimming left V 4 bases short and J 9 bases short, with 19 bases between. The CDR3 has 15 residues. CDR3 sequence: CASSYPGLGRGEQFF. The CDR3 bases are TGTGCCAGCAGTTACCCAGGGCTCGGGAGAGGTGAGCAGTTCTTC.

CDR3 sequence: CASSEDRAEYQPQHF. CDR3 nucleotide sequence: TGTGCCAGCAGTGAGGACAGGGCAGAATATCAGCCCCAGCATTTT. The J gene is TRBJ1-5, the V gene TRBV2, with TRBD1 matching 8 bases. Unmatched junction bases numbered 6, after V lost 3 bases and J lost 5 bases. This CDR3 region has 15 residues. Germline CDR1 and CDR2: SNHLY and FYNNEI.

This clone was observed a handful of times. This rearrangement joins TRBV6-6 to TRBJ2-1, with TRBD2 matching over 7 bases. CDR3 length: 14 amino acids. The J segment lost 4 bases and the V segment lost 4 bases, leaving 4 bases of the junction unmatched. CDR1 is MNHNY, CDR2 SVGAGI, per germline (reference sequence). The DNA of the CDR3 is TGTGCCAGCAGTTGGGAGGGCATTTACAATGAGCAGTTCTTC. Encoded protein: CASSWEGIYNEQFF.